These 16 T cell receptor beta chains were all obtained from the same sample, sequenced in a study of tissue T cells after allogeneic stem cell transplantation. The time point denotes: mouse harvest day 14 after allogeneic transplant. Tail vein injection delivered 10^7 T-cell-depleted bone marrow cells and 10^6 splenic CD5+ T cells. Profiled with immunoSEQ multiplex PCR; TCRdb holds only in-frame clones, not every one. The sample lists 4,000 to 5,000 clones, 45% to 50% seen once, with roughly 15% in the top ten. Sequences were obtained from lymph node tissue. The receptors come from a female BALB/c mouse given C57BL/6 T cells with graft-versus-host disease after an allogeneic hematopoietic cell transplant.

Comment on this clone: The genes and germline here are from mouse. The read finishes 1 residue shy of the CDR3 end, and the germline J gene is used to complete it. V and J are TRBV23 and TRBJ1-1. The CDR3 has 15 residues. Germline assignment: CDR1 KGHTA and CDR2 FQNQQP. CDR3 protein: CSSSQSTTTNTEVFF. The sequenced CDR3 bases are TGCTCCAGCAGTCAATCGACCACAACAAACACAGAAGTCTTC.

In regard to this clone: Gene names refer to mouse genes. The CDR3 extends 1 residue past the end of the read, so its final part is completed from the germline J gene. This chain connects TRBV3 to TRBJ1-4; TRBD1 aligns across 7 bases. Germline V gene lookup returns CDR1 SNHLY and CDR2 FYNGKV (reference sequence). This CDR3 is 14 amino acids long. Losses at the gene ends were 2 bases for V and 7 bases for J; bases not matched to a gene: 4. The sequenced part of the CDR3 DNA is TGTGCCAGCAGCTTAAGACAGGGTGGCGAAAGATTATTT. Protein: CASSLRQGGERLF. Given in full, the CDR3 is CASSLRQGGERLFF.

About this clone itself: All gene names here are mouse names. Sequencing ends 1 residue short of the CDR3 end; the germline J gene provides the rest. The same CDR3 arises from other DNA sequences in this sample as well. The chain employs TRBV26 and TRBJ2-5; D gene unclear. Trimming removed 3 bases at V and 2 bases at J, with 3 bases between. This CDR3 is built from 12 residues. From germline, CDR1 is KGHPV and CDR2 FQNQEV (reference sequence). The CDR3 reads CASSLRQDTQYF. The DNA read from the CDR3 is TGTGCCAGCAGTCTCCGCCAAGACACCCAGTAC.

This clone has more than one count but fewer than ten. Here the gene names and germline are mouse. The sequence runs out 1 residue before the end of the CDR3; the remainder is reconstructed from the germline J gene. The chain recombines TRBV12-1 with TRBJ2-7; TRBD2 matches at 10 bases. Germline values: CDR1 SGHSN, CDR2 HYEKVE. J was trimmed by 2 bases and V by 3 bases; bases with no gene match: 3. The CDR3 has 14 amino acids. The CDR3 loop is CASSYDWGAYEQYF. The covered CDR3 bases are TGTGCCAGCTCTTACGACTGGGGGGCCTATGAACAGTAC.

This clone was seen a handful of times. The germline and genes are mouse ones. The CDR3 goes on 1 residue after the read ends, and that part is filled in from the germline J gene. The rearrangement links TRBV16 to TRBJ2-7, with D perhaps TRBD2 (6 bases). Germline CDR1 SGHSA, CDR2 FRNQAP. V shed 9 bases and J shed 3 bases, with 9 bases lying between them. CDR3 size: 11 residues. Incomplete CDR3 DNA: TGTGCAAGTCCTGGGGTCTATGAACAGTAC. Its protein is CASPGVYEQY. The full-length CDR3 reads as CASPGVYEQYF.

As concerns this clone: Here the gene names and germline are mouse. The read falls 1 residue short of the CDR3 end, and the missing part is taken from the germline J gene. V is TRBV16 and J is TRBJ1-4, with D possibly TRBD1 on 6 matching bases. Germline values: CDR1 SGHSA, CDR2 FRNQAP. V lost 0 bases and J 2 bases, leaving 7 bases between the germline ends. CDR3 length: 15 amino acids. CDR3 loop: CASSLEGQSNERLFF. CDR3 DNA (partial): TGTGCAAGCAGCTTAGAGGGACAATCCAACGAAAGATTATTT. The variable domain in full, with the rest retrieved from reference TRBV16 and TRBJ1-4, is NAGVIQTPRHKVTGKGQEATLWCEPISGHSAVFWYRQTIVQGLEFLTYFRNQAPIDDSGMPKERFSAQMPNQSHSTLKIQSTQPQDSAVYLCASSLEGQSNERLFFGHGTKLSVL.

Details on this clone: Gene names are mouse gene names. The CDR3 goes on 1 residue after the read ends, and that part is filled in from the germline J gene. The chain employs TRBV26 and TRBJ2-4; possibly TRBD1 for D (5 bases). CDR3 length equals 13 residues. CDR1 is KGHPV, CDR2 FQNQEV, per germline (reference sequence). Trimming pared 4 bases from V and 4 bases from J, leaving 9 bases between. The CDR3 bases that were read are TGTGCCAGCAGTCCCTCCAGGGAAAACACCTTGTAC. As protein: CASSPSRENTLY. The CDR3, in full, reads CASSPSRENTLYF.

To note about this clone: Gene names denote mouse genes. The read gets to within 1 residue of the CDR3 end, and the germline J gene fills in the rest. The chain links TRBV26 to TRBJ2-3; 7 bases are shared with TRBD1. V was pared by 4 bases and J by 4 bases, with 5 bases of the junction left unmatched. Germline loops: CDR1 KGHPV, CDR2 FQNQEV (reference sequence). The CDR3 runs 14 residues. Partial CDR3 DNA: TGTGCCAGCAGTCGCGACAGGGTTACAGAAACGCTGTAT. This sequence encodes CASSRDRVTETLY. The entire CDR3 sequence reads CASSRDRVTETLYF.

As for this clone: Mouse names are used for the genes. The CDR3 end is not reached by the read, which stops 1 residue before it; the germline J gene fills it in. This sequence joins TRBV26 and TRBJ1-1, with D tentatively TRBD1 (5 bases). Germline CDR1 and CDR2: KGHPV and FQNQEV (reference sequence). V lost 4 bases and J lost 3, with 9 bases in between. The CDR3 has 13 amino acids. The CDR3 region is CASSQGGDTEVFF. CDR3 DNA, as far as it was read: TGTGCCAGCAGTCAAGGAGGGGACACAGAAGTCTTC.

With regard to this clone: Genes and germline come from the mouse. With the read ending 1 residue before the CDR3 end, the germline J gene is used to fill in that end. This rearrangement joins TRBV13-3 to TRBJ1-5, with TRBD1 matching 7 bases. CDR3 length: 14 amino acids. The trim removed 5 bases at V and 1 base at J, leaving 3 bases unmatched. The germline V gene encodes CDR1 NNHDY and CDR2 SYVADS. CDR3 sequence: CASSRDRNNQAPLF. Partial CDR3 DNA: TGTGCCAGCAGCCGGGACAGAAACAACCAGGCTCCGCTT. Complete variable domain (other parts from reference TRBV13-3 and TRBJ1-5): EAAVTQSPRSKVAVTGGKVTLSCHQTNNHDYMYWYRQDTGHGLRLIHYSYVADSTEKGDIPDGYKASRPSQENFSLILELASLSQTAVYFCASSRDRNNQAPLFGEGTRLSVL.

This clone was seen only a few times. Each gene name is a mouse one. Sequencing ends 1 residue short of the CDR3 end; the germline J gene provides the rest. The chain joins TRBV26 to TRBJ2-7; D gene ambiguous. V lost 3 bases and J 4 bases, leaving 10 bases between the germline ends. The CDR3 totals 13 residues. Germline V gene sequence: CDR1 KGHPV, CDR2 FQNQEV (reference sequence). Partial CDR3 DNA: TGTGCCAGCAGTCTAGGCAGAGTATATGAACAGTAC. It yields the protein CASSLGRVYEQY. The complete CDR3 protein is CASSLGRVYEQYF. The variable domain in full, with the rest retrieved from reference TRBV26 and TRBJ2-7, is NSKVIQTPRYLVKGQGQKAKMRCIPEKGHPVVFWYQQNKNNEFKFLINFQNQEVLQQIDMTEKRFSAECPSNSPCSLEIQSSEAGDSALYLCASSLGRVYEQYFGPGTRLTVL.

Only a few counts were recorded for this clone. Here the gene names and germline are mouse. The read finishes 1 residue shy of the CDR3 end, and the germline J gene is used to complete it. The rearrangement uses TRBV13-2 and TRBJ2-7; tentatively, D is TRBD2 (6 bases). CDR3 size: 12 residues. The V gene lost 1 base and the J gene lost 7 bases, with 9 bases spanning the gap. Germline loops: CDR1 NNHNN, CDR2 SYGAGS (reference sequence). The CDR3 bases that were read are TGTGCCAGCGGTGATTACTGGGACGAACAGTAC. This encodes CASGDYWDEQY. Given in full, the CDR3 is CASGDYWDEQYF.

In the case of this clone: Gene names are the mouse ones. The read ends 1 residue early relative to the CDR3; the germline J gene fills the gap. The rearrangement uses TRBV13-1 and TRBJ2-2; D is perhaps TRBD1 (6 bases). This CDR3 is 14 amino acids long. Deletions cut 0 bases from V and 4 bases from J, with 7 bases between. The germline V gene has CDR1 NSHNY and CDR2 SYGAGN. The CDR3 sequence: CASSDAGATGQLYF. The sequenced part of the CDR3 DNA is TGTGCCAGCAGTGATGCAGGGGCCACCGGGCAGCTCTAC.

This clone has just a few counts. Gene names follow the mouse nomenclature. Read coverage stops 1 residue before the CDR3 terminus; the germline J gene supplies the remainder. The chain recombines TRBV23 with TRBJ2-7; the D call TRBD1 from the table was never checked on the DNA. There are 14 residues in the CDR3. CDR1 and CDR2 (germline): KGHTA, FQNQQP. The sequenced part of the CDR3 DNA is TGCTCCAGCAGTCAAAGGACAGGGGGCTATGAACAGTAC. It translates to CSSSQRTGGYEQY. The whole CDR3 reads CSSSQRTGGYEQYF.

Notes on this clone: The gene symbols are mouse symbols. The CDR3: CASSSRDWGGANYAEQFF. CDR3 DNA, as far as it was read: TGTGCCAGCAGCTCTCGGGACTGGGGGGGCGCGAACTATGCTGAGCAGTTC. The gene calls are TRBV2 and TRBJ2-1, with TRBD2 matching over 14 bases. The sequenced fragment ends 1 residue before the CDR3 boundary, so the rest is inferred from the germline J gene. The CDR3 extends over 18 amino acids. Germline lookup yields CDR1 LGHNA and CDR2 YSYQKL. V lost 5 bases and J lost 1; bases outside the gene matches: 7.

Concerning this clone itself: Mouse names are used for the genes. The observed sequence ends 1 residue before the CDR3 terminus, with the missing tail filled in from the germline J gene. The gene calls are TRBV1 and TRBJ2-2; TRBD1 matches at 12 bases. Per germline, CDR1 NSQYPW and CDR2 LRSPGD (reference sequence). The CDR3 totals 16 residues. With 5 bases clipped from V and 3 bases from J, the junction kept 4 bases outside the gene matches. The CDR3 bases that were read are TGCACCTGCAGTTCCCGGGACAGGGGGCACACCGGGCAGCTCTAC. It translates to CTCSSRDRGHTGQLY. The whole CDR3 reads CTCSSRDRGHTGQLYF. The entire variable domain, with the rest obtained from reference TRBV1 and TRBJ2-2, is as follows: VTLLEQNPRWRLVPRGQAVNLRCILKNSQYPWMSWYQQDLQKQLQWLFTLRSPGDKEVKSLPGADYLATRVTDTELRLQVANMSQGRTLYCTCSSRDRGHTGQLYFGEGSKLTVL.